This note documents a single T cell receptor (beta chain) sequence. Its antigen is still unknown. This PCR relied on a set of 60 Vbeta primers and 13 Jbeta primers. The table came from immunoSEQ multiplex PCR; TCRdb's copy has only in-frame clones and leaves some out. Among about 150,000 clones, around 84% were seen once, and the ten largest hold 5% to 7%. Germline V gene lookup returns CDR1 SGHNT and CDR2 YYREEE (reference sequence). The CDR3 length is 14 residues. The sample is drawn from a study of cytomegalovirus exposure and HLA in healthy donors. Study-wide points: Fewer N-insertions than the roughly 700-donor mean were reportedly shown by an Asian-associated ancestry cluster in a later analysis.

The V gene is TRBV5-4, the J gene TRBJ2-5; TRBD1 aligns across 8 bases. The DNA end favors TRBJ2-7, so the J call may be wrong. The sample was PBMCs. The clonotype comes from a man aged 45-60 years in good health and CMV-seropositive. The CDR3 loop is CASSLGGQEYEQYF. The CDR3, as DNA: TGTGCCAGCAGCTTGGGGGGACAGGAATACGAGCAGTACTTC.